Listed here are 23 T cell receptor beta chains from one sample, sequenced in a study of blood T cell repertoires in COVID-19. Assay used: immunoSEQ multiplex PCR; TCRdb lists only in-frame clones, some missing. The sample includes over 35,000 clones, roughly nine tenths of them seen just once. Sequencing was performed on peripheral blood. The receptors derive from a woman between 25 and 40 years old in a cohort sampled during active COVID-19.

A single count supports this clone. This chain uses TRBV27 with TRBJ1-1; D call uncertain. The CDR3 has 13 residues. In germline, CDR1 is MNHEY, CDR2 SMNVEV (reference sequence). V gave up 5 bases and J gave up 1 base, with 8 bases separating them. The CDR3 loop is CASSPHQNTEAFF. In DNA form, the CDR3 reads TGTGCCAGCAGTCCCCATCAGAACACTGAAGCTTTCTTT.

This clone is a singleton in its sample. This chain connects TRBV16 to TRBJ1-1; 7 bases line up with TRBD1. Losses at the gene ends were 0 bases for V and 4 bases for J; bases not matched to a gene: 5. The CDR3 sequence is 15 residues long. Per the germline V gene, CDR1 is KGHSY and CDR2 is FQNENV. Written as DNA, the CDR3 is TGTGCCAGCAGCCAATCCCGACAGGGATTCACTGAAGCTTTCTTT. Protein product: CASSQSRQGFTEAFF. The complete variable domain, with remaining parts taken from reference TRBV16 and TRBJ1-1, reads GEEVAQTPKHLVRGEGQKAKLYCAPIKGHSYVFWYQQVLKNEFKFLISFQNENVFDETGMPKERFSAKCLPNSPCSLEIQATKLEDSAVYFCASSQSRQGFTEAFFGQGTRLTVV.

The chain employs TRBV5-4 and TRBJ2-5; tentatively, D is TRBD1 (6 bases). V lost 4 bases and J lost 2, with 9 bases in between. This CDR3 has 13 amino acids. Germline V gene sequence: CDR1 SGHNT, CDR2 YYREEE (reference sequence). The CDR3 sequence is CASSLGGQETQYF. The CDR3, as DNA: TGTGCCAGCAGCCTAGGGGGTCAAGAGACCCAGTACTTC.

The chain couples TRBV25-1 to TRBJ1-2; D remains unclear. Germline CDR1 and CDR2: MGHDK and SYGVNS. CDR3 length: 11 amino acids. The germline V and J ends were trimmed by 4 bases and 7 bases, with 7 bases remaining between them. The CDR3 DNA reads TGTGCCAGCAGTGGCGGGGTTGGCTACACCTTC. As protein: CASSGGVGYTF.

The V and J genes are TRBV10-3 and TRBJ2-3, with 8 bases lining up with TRBD2. The CDR3 consists of 15 residues. Germline-derived CDR1 and CDR2 are ENHRY and SYGVKD. V lost 2 bases, J lost 3 bases, and 4 bases stayed unmatched. The chain's CDR3 is CAISETAGGTDTQYF. The CDR3 bases are TGTGCCATCAGTGAGACGGCGGGAGGAACAGATACGCAGTATTTT.

The chain joins TRBV2 to TRBJ2-1; TRBD2 aligns across 8 bases. The CDR3 consists of 16 residues. The germline V gene encodes CDR1 SNHLY and CDR2 FYNNEI. After removal of 6 bases from V and 3 bases from J, the junction contained 10 bases not matched to a gene. Written as DNA, the CDR3 is TGTGCCAGCAGCCCACAGACTAGCGAATACTACAATGAGCAGTTCTTC. This sequence encodes CASSPQTSEYYNEQFF.

The J gene is TRBJ2-5, the V gene TRBV5-1; possible D gene TRBD2, 5 bases. The CDR3 runs 13 residues. Germline V gives CDR1 SGHRS, CDR2 YFSETQ. Trimming took 5 bases from V and 1 from J, leaving 9 bases between them. CDR3 sequence: CASSRGVQETQYF. CDR3 in DNA: TGCGCCAGCAGTCGGGGAGTCCAAGAGACCCAGTACTTC.

The CDR3 DNA reads TGTGCCAGTAGCACTACAGGGCCTGATCCAAGGGCAAACATTCAGTACTTC. Protein product: CASSTTGPDPRANIQYF. This chain links TRBV19 with TRBJ2-4; tentative D call: TRBD1 (6 bases). The CDR3 is made up of 17 amino acids. Between the trimmed V and J ends, which lost 6 bases and 6 bases, there was a span of 24 bases. From germline, CDR1 is LNHDA and CDR2 SQIVND (reference sequence).

This sequence joins TRBV24-1 and TRBJ2-5; tentatively, D is TRBD1 (6 bases). The CDR3 runs 15 residues. Trimming took 1 base from V and 5 from J, leaving 13 bases between them. Germline V CDR1 and CDR2: KGHDR, SFDVKD. The CDR3 sequence: CATSDLAGVGETQYF. As DNA, the CDR3 is TGTGCCACCAGTGATTTAGCAGGGGTTGGCGAGACCCAGTACTTC.

This chain links TRBV5-1 with TRBJ1-5, with TRBD1 matching over 7 bases. The germline V gene encodes CDR1 SGHRS and CDR2 YFSETQ. CDR3 length: 15 residues. The J segment lost 4 bases and the V segment lost 2 bases, leaving 6 bases of the junction unmatched. The DNA for the CDR3 is TGCGCCAGCAGCTTTGGGGGGACAGAGAATCAGCCCCAGCATTTT. It specifies CASSFGGTENQPQHF.

The table lists this clone with a few counts. The chain combines TRBV19 with TRBJ2-7, with 12 bases identical to TRBD2. The CDR3 has 15 residues. The J segment lost 6 bases and the V segment lost 4 bases, leaving 7 bases of the junction unmatched. Germline CDR1 reads LNHDA; CDR2 reads SQIVND (reference sequence). CDR3 sequence (DNA): TGTGCCAGTAGTACTGAACTAGCGGGAGGAGGCGAGCAGTACTTC. The encoded protein is CASSTELAGGGEQYF.

The DNA of the CDR3 is TGTGCCAGCAGCCTGCAACGGAGTTACGAGCAGTACTTC. Its translation is CASSLQRSYEQYF. This chain connects TRBV5-6 to TRBJ2-7; D not resolved. The V gene's germline CDR1 is SGHDT and CDR2 YYEEEE. This CDR3 has 13 amino acids. Deletions cut 4 bases from V and 4 bases from J, with 12 bases between.

The CDR3, as DNA: TGTGCCAGCAGCCTGCCGGTGGGTAGCTTAAGTGAGCAGTTCTTC. Protein: CASSLPVGSLSEQFF. The chain uses TRBV7-2 and TRBJ2-1, with D unresolved. The V and J ends lost 5 bases and 9 bases respectively, with 20 bases between them. Germline CDR1 reads SGHTA; CDR2 reads FQGNSA. CDR3 size: 15 residues.

J is TRBJ2-7 and V is TRBV2; 12 bases align to TRBD1. Per germline, CDR1 SNHLY and CDR2 FYNNEI. CDR3 length equals 12 residues. V was pared by 10 bases and J by 6 bases, with 4 bases of the junction left unmatched. DNA for the CDR3: TGTGCCAAGGGACAGGGGGCTGGCGAGCAGTACTTC. Protein product: CAKGQGAGEQYF.

The rearrangement links TRBV25-1 to TRBJ1-6; no reliable D call. Trimming took off 0 bases at V and 5 bases at J, with 14 bases between the two ends. The CDR3 is 17 residues long. The V gene's germline CDR1 is MGHDK and CDR2 SYGVNS. CDR3 nucleotides: TGTGCCAGCAGTGAATATCGGGGAGGACCAAATAATTCACCCCTCCACTTT. This encodes CASSEYRGGPNNSPLHF.

The rearrangement joins TRBV11-2 to TRBJ1-1, with D perhaps matching TRBD1 (6 bases). CDR3 length: 17 residues. Trimming shortened V by 6 bases and J by 0 bases, and 20 bases separated the two germline ends. The germline V gene has CDR1 SGHAT and CDR2 FQNNGV. The DNA of the CDR3 is TGTGCCAGCAGGGAAAGGGCTACAGGGTCAATGAACACTGAAGCTTTCTTT. It encodes CASRERATGSMNTEAFF.

This clone was recorded only once. The V gene is TRBV4-3, the J gene TRBJ2-7, with 10 bases matching TRBD2. The CDR3 consists of 14 residues. V lost 3 bases to trimming and J lost 4 bases; unmatched junction nucleotides: 3. In germline, CDR1 is LGHNA, CDR2 YSLEER. CDR3: CASSHRAGGYEQYF. DNA of the CDR3: TGCGCCAGCAGCCACCGAGCGGGAGGGTACGAGCAGTACTTC.

The CDR3 DNA reads as TGTGCCAGCTCACCAATAGCGGGAACTTACAATGAGCAGTTCTTC. Protein: CASSPIAGTYNEQFF. This chain joins TRBV18 and TRBJ2-1, with 8 bases identical to TRBD2. The length of the CDR3 is 15 residues. V shed 2 bases, J shed 4 bases, and the junction held 4 bases outside the gene matches. Germline V gives CDR1 KGHSH, CDR2 LQKENI.

The chain carries TRBV9 and TRBJ2-3, with TRBD2 matching 7 bases. Germline CDR1 is SGDLS and CDR2 is YYNGEE. This CDR3 is built from 13 residues. V shed 2 bases, J shed 3 bases, and the junction held 0 bases outside the gene matches. The CDR3 bases are TGTGCCAGCAGCGTCGGGGGGACAGATACGCAGTATTTT. This gives the protein CASSVGGTDTQYF. Looking up the rest from reference TRBV9 and TRBJ2-3 gives the full variable domain: DSGVTQTPKHLITATGQRVTLRCSPRSGDLSVYWYQQSLDQGLQFLIQYYNGEERAKGNILERFSAQQFPDLHSELNLSSLELGDSALYFCASSVGGTDTQYFGPGTRLTVL.

The chain employs TRBV19 and TRBJ1-1; D is uncertain. V shed 5 bases and J shed 3 bases, with 4 bases lying between them. CDR3 length: 11 amino acids. Germline V CDR1 and CDR2: LNHDA, SQIVND (reference sequence). The CDR3 reads CASSSYTEAFF. CDR3 DNA: TGTGCCAGTAGTTCGTACACTGAAGCTTTCTTT.

The chain uses TRBV6-5 and TRBJ2-1; 9 bases fit TRBD1. V was clipped by 10 bases and J by 5 bases; unmatched bases: 9. This CDR3 region has 14 residues. Germline V gene lookup returns CDR1 MNHEY and CDR2 SVGAGI. CDR3 in DNA: TGTGCCACCATGGGACAGGGCGATAACAATGAGCAGTTCTTC. Translated, it gives CATMGQGDNNEQFF.

The CDR3 protein is CASSLAQAGGEQFF. DNA for the CDR3: TGTGCCAGCAGCTTAGCGCAGGCGGGAGGAGAGCAGTTCTTC. The rearrangement links TRBV7-6 to TRBJ2-1; 8 bases are shared with TRBD2. CDR1 and CDR2 from the germline V gene are SGHVS and FNYEAQ. This CDR3 region has 14 residues. Trimming cost V 0 bases and J 10 bases; bases outside gene matches: 5.

V gene TRBV9 combines with J gene TRBJ2-5; a weak D match, TRBD1 (5 bases). CDR1 SGDLS and CDR2 YYNGEE come from the germline V gene. Trimming left V 4 bases short and J 1 base short, with 11 bases between. The length of the CDR3 is 14 residues. This CDR3 reads CASSLRGAQETQYF. In nucleotides, the CDR3 is TGTGCCAGCAGCCTTAGGGGCGCCCAAGAGACCCAGTACTTC.